A selection of T cell receptor beta chains follows, all from one sample in a study of blood T cells in healthy people across ages. TCRdb processed the 5' RACE reads anew with MiXCR; each CDR3 protein has one entry. The sample lists 540,000 or so distinct CDR3 sequences, 20% to 30% occurring once. The same specimen was also included in a second study, on T cells of mothers and their children.

The sequenced material came from blood. These TCRs come from a boy between 10 and 17 years old in good health. Both conserved end residues are part of each CDR3. A clone size is listed for some rows: how often the clone was seen (once, few, many), or a class if it is expanded.

v_call	clone_size	j_call	cdr3_aa
TRBV29-1	many	TRBJ2-1	CSVEDWVGRGDSYNEQFF
TRBV7-2	few	TRBJ2-5	CASSFRQTQYF
TRBV7-3	.	TRBJ2-1	CASSLNGGAWYEQFF
TRBV18	.	.	CASSPYVGEETQYF
TRBV4-3	.	TRBJ2-1	CASSQEYRDFYNEQFF
TRBV12-3/TRBV12-4	.	TRBJ2-1	CASIQGREGNEQFF
TRBV4-1	few	TRBJ1-1	CASSQYGGTGGTEAFF
TRBV7-9	.	TRBJ1-4	CASSLRALAAEEKLFF
TRBV7-9	few	TRBJ2-1	CASNLASGNTNEQFF
TRBV5-5	.	TRBJ1-1	CASSFVRDTEAFF
TRBV20-1	few	TRBJ2-4	CSATKGVGAKNIQYF
TRBV5-1	.	TRBJ1-2	CASSPEYRARGYTF
TRBV5-8	.	TRBJ2-3	CAGSPGGSGGIGTDTQYF
TRBV7-8	once	TRBJ2-3	CASSRLEEGQDTQYF
TRBV29-1	.	TRBJ2-5	CSVMLGQETQYF
TRBV10-3	.	TRBJ1-2	CAISEPGQGTNGYTF
TRBV7-9	.	TRBJ1-1	CASKGTGGLNTEAFF
TRBV28	few	TRBJ1-2	CASSPLTGGRPYGYTF
TRBV6-2/TRBV6-3	few	TRBJ2-7	CASSYSPQGSVYEQYF
TRBV7-9	.	TRBJ2-3	CASSPLGGTTDTQYF
TRBV29-1	few	TRBJ1-4	CSVGRQGEKLFF
TRBV25-1	few	TRBJ1-1	CASAGHLNTEAFF